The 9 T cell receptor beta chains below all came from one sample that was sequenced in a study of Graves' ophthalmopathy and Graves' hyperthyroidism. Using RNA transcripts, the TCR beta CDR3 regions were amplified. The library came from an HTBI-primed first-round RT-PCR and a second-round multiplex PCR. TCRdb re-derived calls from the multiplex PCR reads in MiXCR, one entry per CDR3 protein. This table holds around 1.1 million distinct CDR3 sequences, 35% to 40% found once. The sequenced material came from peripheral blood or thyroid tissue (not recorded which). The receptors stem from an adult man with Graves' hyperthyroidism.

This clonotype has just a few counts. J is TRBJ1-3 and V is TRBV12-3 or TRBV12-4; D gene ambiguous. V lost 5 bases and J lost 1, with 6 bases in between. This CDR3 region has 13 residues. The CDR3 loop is CASSQRSGNTIYF. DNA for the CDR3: TGTGCCAGCAGTCAACGTTCTGGAAACACCATATATTTT.

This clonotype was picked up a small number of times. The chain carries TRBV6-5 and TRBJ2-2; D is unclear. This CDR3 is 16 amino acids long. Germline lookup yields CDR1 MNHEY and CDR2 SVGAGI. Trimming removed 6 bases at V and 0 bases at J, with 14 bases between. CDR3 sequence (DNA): TGTGCCAGCAGCTCCAGGCCCCCGACGAACACCGGGGAGCTGTTTTTT. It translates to CASSSRPPTNTGELFF.

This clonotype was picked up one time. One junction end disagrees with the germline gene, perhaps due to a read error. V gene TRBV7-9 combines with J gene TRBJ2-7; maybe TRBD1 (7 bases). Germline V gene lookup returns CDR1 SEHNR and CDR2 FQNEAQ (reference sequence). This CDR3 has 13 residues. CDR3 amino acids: CASSAPNGGQSDF. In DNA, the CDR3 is TGCGCCAGCAGCGCACCCAACGGGGGACAGAGCGACTTC.

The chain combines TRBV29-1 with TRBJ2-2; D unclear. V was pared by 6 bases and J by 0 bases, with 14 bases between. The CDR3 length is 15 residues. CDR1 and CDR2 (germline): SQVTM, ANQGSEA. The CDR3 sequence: CSVLTARANTGELFF. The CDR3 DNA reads TGCAGCGTGCTTACAGCCCGCGCGAACACCGGGGAGCTGTTTTTT.

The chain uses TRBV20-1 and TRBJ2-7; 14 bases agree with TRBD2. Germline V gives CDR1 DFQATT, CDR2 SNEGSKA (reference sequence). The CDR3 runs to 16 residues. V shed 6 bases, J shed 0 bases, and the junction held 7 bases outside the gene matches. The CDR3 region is CSAQHGTSGSSYEQYF. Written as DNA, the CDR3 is TGCAGTGCCCAGCATGGGACTAGCGGGAGCTCCTACGAGCAGTACTTC.

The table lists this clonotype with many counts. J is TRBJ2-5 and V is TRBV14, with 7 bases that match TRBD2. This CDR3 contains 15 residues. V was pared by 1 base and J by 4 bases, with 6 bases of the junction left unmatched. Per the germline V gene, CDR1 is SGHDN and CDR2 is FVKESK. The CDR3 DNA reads TGTGCCAGCAGCCAAGTCGCGGGGGTCGGAGAGACCCAGTACTTC. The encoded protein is CASSQVAGVGETQYF.

The CDR3 is CASARTGGYEQYF. DNA for the CDR3: TGCGCCAGCGCAAGGACAGGGGGCTACGAGCAGTACTTC. The chain has TRBV10-2 and TRBJ2-7; 10 bases fit TRBD1. V trimming: 8 bases; J trimming: 3 bases; junction bases outside the gene matches: 4. The V gene's germline CDR1 is WSHSY and CDR2 SAAADI. The CDR3 spans 13 residues.

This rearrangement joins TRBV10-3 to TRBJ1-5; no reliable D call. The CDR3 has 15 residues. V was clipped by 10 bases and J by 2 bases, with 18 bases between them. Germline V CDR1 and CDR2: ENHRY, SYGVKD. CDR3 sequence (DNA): TGTGCCAGCAGGTACAAAGGGAAGCGCAATCAGCCCCAGCATTTT. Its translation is CASRYKGKRNQPQHF.

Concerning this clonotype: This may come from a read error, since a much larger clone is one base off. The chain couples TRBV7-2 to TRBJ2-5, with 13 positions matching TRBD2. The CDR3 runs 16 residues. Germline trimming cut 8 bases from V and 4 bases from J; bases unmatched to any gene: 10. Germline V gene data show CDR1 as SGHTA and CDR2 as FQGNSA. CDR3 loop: CASGSSGLAGVETQYF. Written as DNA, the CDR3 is TGTGCCAGCGGCTCAAGCGGACTAGCGGGAGTAGAGACCCAGTACTTC.